This is a list of T cell receptor beta chains from one sample in a study of T cell changes during pregnancy in multiple sclerosis. Clones were sequenced by immunoSEQ multiplex PCR, and TCRdb holds only the in-frame ones, with some missing. The sample contains 100,000 to 110,000 clones, 80% to 95% of which appear only once. This specimen was peripheral blood, taken after pregnancy. These receptors were taken from a female donor with multiple sclerosis, enrolled in a pregnancy study. CDR3s include the opening cysteine and the closing phenylalanine or tryptophan. The order of the fields is V gene, J gene, clone size, D gene, CDR3 DNA, CDR3 protein. The D gene is left open where the match is weak. Not all rows give a size; the values are once, few, many and, for expanded clones, a class.

>TRBV7-7|TRBJ2-2|.|TRBD2
TGTGCTAGCAGCCGGGACTACAGCACCGGGGAGCTGTTTTTT
CASSRDYSTGELFF
>TRBV19|TRBJ1-2|.|TRBD1
TGTGCCAGTAGCATCCGGACAGGGGAAAACTATGGCTACACCTTC
CASSIRTGENYGYTF
>TRBV27|TRBJ2-3|once|.
TGTGCCAGCAGTGCCCGGGTCGGCACAGATACGCAGTATTTT
CASSARVGTDTQYF
>TRBV25-1|TRBJ2-1|.|.
TGTGCCAGCAGCTTGCCGGGTAAATCCTACAATGAGCAGTTCTTC
CASSLPGKSYNEQFF
>TRBV5-3|TRBJ1-2|.|.
TGTGCCAGAAGCTTAAGGAGGAATGGCTACACCTTC
CARSLRRNGYTF
>TRBV2|TRBJ2-5|.|TRBD2
TGTGCCAGCAGTGAAGAGGACGGGGGGGCCCAAGAGACCCAGTACTTC
CASSEEDGGAQETQYF
>TRBV18|TRBJ2-6|once|.
TGTGCCAGCTCGTCCTATGGGGCCTCATTCTCTGGGGCCAACGTCCTGACTTTC
CASSSYGASFSGANVLTF
>TRBV21-1|TRBJ1-5|.|.
TGTGCCAGCAGCAAAGAAAGGGACAGGGCCGATCAGCCCCAGCATTTT
CASSKERDRADQPQHF
>TRBV2|TRBJ2-6|once|TRBD1
TGTGCCAGCAGCGGGGACAGGGCACGATTTAGGGCCTCTGGGGCCAACGTCCTGACTTTC
CASSGDRARFRASGANVLTF
>TRBV28|TRBJ2-7|.|.
TGTGCCAGCAGTTTGACAGCCACCTACGAGCAGTACTTC
CASSLTATYEQYF
>TRBV19|TRBJ2-2|.|.
TGTGCCACCACGACAGGCCCGAACACCGGGGAGCTGTTTTTT
CATTTGPNTGELFF
>TRBV11-2|TRBJ2-7|.|TRBD2
TGTGCCAGCAGCTCGAGCGGGGTCTACGAGCAGTACTTC
CASSSSGVYEQYF
>TRBV28|TRBJ2-7|.|TRBD2
TGTGCCACGCGGACTAGCGGGTACGAGCAGTACTTC
CATRTSGYEQYF
>TRBV29-1|TRBJ2-5|.|.
TGCAGCGTTGGTCAAACCCAGTACTTC
CSVGQTQYF
>TRBV11-3|TRBJ1-6|.|.
TGTGCCAGCAGCTTATCCGGGGTTTGTGAAGCAAGATGGGGATCACCCCTCCACTTT
CASSLSGVCEARWGSPLHF
>TRBV2|TRBJ1-1|.|.
TGTGCCAGCAGGCCCAGGGCCGTGGGCACTGAAGCTTTCTTT
CASRPRAVGTEAFF
>TRBV5-1|TRBJ1-2|.|TRBD1
TGCGCCAGCAGCCGGGGCGGACAGGGGGAGTATGGCTACACCTTC
CASSRGGQGEYGYTF
>TRBV10-3|TRBJ2-1|.|.
TGTGCCACCGGGACAGGGGTGACTAGCGGGACTTTGTACAATGAGCAGTTCTTC
CATGTGVTSGTLYNEQFF
>TRBV15|TRBJ1-3|once|TRBD1
TGTGCCATCGGACAGGCCTCTGGAAACACCATATATTTT
CAIGQASGNTIYF
>TRBV9|TRBJ1-6|few|.
TGTGCCAGCAGCGTACGGGGACACCACGATTCACCCCTCCACTTT
CASSVRGHHDSPLHF
>TRBV27|TRBJ2-7|.|.
TGTGCCAGCAGTTTATCGAAAGGGGCCCTCTACGAGCAGTACTTC
CASSLSKGALYEQYF
>TRBV7-9|TRBJ2-6|.|TRBD1
TGTGCCAGCAGCCGACAGGGGCTCTCTGGGGCCAACGTCCTGACTTTC
CASSRQGLSGANVLTF
>TRBV7-9|TRBJ2-1|.|TRBD2
TGTGCCAGCAGCTTCATGAGCGGGGACTACAATGAGCAGTTCTTC
CASSFMSGDYNEQFF
>TRBV11-3|TRBJ2-5|.|TRBD1
TGTGCCAGCAGCTTAGGAGGGACAGGTGGGGAGACCCAGTACTTC
CASSLGGTGGETQYF
>TRBV19|TRBJ2-3|.|TRBD2
TGTGCCAGTAGTACCCGGGGGGGCCCAGATACGCAGTATTTT
CASSTRGGPDTQYF
>TRBV19|TRBJ2-7|.|.
TGTGCCAGTAGTATAGAGGAAGCGGGCGCCTACGAGCAGTACTTC
CASSIEEAGAYEQYF
>TRBV4-3|TRBJ2-7|.|TRBD1
TGCGCCAGCAGCCAAGACAGGGGGCTGACCTACGAGCAGTACTTC
CASSQDRGLTYEQYF
>TRBV27|TRBJ2-6|.|.
TGTGCCAGCAGTCCAGGGGTGGGTGGGGCCAACGTCCTGACTTTC
CASSPGVGGANVLTF
>TRBV30|TRBJ1-2|.|.
TGTGCCCTAGGACAGAACTATGGCTACACCTTC
CALGQNYGYTF
>TRBV13|TRBJ2-4|.|TRBD2
TGTGCCAGCACCGGGACTAGCGTCAAAAACATTCAGTACTTC
CASTGTSVKNIQYF
>TRBV14|TRBJ2-7|once|.
TGTGCCAGCAGCCAAGGGCAGAACTACGAGCAGTACTTC
CASSQGQNYEQYF
>TRBV18|TRBJ2-7|.|.
TGTGCCAGCTCACCCCCCAGCGGACCTTTGGGCGAGCAGTACTTC
CASSPPSGPLGEQYF
>TRBV28|TRBJ2-4|.|.
TGTGCCAGCAGTTCTCAGGGGGCCAAAAACATTCAGTACTTC
CASSSQGAKNIQYF
>TRBV12-5|TRBJ2-1|.|TRBD1
TGTGCTAGTGGTTTGGACAGGGGACAGGCCCCGTACAATGAGCAGTTCTTC
CASGLDRGQAPYNEQFF
>TRBV21-1|TRBJ1-2|once|.
TGTGCCAGCAGCAACCACAGGGTGATATACTATGGCTACACCTTC
CASSNHRVIYYGYTF
>TRBV11-3|TRBJ2-7|.|.
TGTGCCAGCAGCCGGACACCCTCCTACGAGCAGTACTTC
CASSRTPSYEQYF
>TRBV9|TRBJ1-1|.|.
TGTGCCAGCAGCGGCAGGAGAGGGACTGAAGCTTTCTTT
CASSGRRGTEAFF
>TRBV19|TRBJ2-7|.|TRBD1
TGTGCCAGTAGTGGACAGGGGGTATACTACGAGCAGTACTTC
CASSGQGVYYEQYF
>TRBV7-9|TRBJ2-2|few|.
TGTGCCAGCAGCTTAAGAGGGTATACCGGGGAGCTGTTTTTT
CASSLRGYTGELFF
>TRBV6-1|TRBJ2-6|once|.
TGTGCCAGCAGGGCGGTTACTGGGGCCAACGTCCTGACTTTC
CASRAVTGANVLTF
>TRBV5-1|TRBJ1-4|.|.
TGCGCCAGCAGCTCTTGGGGAGACGAAAAACTGTTTTTT
CASSSWGDEKLFF
>TRBV2|TRBJ1-2|.|TRBD1
TGTGCCAGCAACCCAGACAGGGAAAGTGGCTACACCTTC
CASNPDRESGYTF
>TRBV7-9|TRBJ1-5|.|TRBD1
TGTGCCAGCAGCTTAGTGGGGACAGGCAATCAGCCCCAGCATTTT
CASSLVGTGNQPQHF
>TRBV2|TRBJ1-2|.|.
TGTGCCAGCAGGGATAACAGGGCTGGCTACACCTTC
CASRDNRAGYTF
>TRBV30|TRBJ2-1|.|TRBD1
TGTGCCTGGACCGGGGACAGGGGGCCCCCCAATGAGCAGTTCTTC
CAWTGDRGPPNEQFF
>TRBV20-1|TRBJ1-2|few|.
TGCAGTGCACGCACCCGGGGCTACACCTTC
CSARTRGYTF
>TRBV18|TRBJ1-3|few|.
TGTGCCAGCTCACCGGAGAAATCGGGAAACACCATATATTTT
CASSPEKSGNTIYF
>TRBV9|TRBJ1-2|.|TRBD1
TGTGCCAGCAGCGTCGGACAGGGTCGGGTCGAAGGCTACACCTTC
CASSVGQGRVEGYTF